Given below is one T cell receptor (beta chain) in context. Its cognate antigen is unknown. This specimen comes from a study of cytomegalovirus exposure and HLA in healthy donors. Regarding the study as a whole: Subsequent analysis found a tendency for first-cohort TCR clusters to co-occur within the 95 to 150 validation repertoires.

Profiled with immunoSEQ multiplex PCR; TCRdb holds only in-frame clones, not every one. Seen here are about 150,000 clones, 90% to 95% observed once, and the top ten hold 0.6% to 0.8%. This CDR3 has 15 residues. V gave up 2 bases and J gave up 4 bases, with 12 bases separating them. Germline CDR1 MNHNY, CDR2 SVGAGI (reference sequence). The TCR originated in a man aged 18 to 30 in good health and CMV-seronegative. The chain recombines TRBV6-6 with TRBJ1-3; D may be TRBD1 (5 bases). Source material: PBMCs. This CDR3 reads CASSYEGVAGNTIYF. Here the CDR3 DNA reads TGTGCCAGCAGTTACGAAGGGGTTGCAGGAAACACCATATATTTT.